The 6 T cell receptor beta chains below all came from one sample that was sequenced in a study of blood T cell repertoires in COVID-19. Libraries were prepared by immunoSEQ multiplex PCR; TCRdb keeps only in-frame clonotypes and omits some of them. The sample lists about 160,000 clones; 75% to 85% were seen once. Sequencing used PBMCs or T cells enriched from blood (not recorded which). These receptors all stem from a woman in her sixties who had recovered from COVID-19.

V gene TRBV18 combines with J gene TRBJ1-6, with 7 bases aligning to TRBD1. The V gene end was trimmed by 1 base and the J gene end by 8 bases; junction bases not matched to a gene: 11. The CDR3 is 17 amino acids. The germline CDR1 and CDR2 sequences are KGHSH and LQKENI. CDR3 sequence: CASSPLGQANPDSPLHF. As DNA, the CDR3 is TGTGCCAGCTCACCACTAGGACAGGCAAACCCTGATTCACCCCTCCACTTT.

Regarding this clone: At one boundary the junction diverges from the germline segment, which might be a read error. V usage is TRBV6-5 and J usage is TRBJ1-2, with 8 bases lining up with TRBD1. CDR3 length equals 11 residues. Germline V gene lookup returns CDR1 MNHEY and CDR2 SVGAGI. The CDR3 spells CASSSADRALF. The CDR3 DNA reads TGTGCCAGCAGTTCGGCGGACAGGGCCCTCTTC.

The rearrangement uses TRBV24-1 and TRBJ2-1, with a tentative D call TRBD1 (6 bases). CDR1 and CDR2 (germline): KGHDR, SFDVKD. The CDR3 loop spans 15 amino acids. Trimming removed 3 bases at V and 4 bases at J, with 12 bases between. The CDR3 is CATSDLRQAYNEQFF. The CDR3 DNA reads TGTGCCACCAGTGATCTAAGACAGGCGTACAATGAGCAGTTCTTC.

The chain couples TRBV12-3 or TRBV12-4 to TRBJ1-2; a possible D gene is TRBD1 (6 bases). V gave up 5 bases and J gave up 2 bases, with 9 bases separating them. The CDR3 runs 13 residues. The CDR3 DNA is TGTGCCAGCAGTAGTACAGGGAACTATGGCTACACCTTC. The encoded protein is CASSSTGNYGYTF.

This clone was seen just once. The V and J genes are TRBV7-9 and TRBJ2-7, with D hard to call. Trimming took off 8 bases at V and 2 bases at J, with 10 bases between the two ends. The germline CDR1 and CDR2 sequences are SEHNR and FQNEAQ (reference sequence). The CDR3 contains 12 residues. CDR3 region: CASRRAAYEQYF. CDR3 bases: TGTGCCAGCCGCCGCGCGGCCTACGAGCAGTACTTC. Variable domain in full (rest from reference TRBV7-9 and TRBJ2-7): DTGVSQNPRHKITKRGQNVTFRCDPISEHNRLYWYRQTLGQGPEFLTYFQNEAQLEKSRLLSDRFSAERPKGSFSTLEIQRTEQGDSAMYLCASRRAAYEQYFGPGTRLTVT.

The CDR3 bases are TGTGCCAGCAGCTCTTTTGTAGGGGGCACTGAAGCTTTCTTT. Residues: CASSSFVGGTEAFF. The genes are TRBV11-2 and TRBJ1-1; perhaps TRBD1 as D (6 bases). V was pared by 4 bases and J by 4 bases, with 13 bases between. This CDR3 is 14 amino acids long. Germline V gene data show CDR1 as SGHAT and CDR2 as FQNNGV.